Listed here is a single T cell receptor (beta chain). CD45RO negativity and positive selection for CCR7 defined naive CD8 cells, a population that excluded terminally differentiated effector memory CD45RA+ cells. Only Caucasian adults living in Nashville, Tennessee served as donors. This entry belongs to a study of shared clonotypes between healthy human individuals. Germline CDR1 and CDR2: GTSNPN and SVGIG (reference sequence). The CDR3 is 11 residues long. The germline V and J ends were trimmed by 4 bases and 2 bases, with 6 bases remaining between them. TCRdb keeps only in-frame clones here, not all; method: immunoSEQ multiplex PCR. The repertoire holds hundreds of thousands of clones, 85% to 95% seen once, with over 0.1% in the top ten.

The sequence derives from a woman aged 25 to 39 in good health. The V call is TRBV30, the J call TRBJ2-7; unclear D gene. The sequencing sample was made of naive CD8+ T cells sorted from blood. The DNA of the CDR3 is TGTGCCTGGAAGAAAACCTACGAGCAGTACTTC. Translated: CAWKKTYEQYF. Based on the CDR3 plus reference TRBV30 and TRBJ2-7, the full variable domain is SQTIHQWPATLVQPVGSPLSLECTVEGTSNPNLYWYRQAAGRGLQLLFYSVGIGQISSEVPQNLSASRPQDRQFILSSKKLLLSDSGFYLCAWKKTYEQYFGPGTRLTVT.